This T cell receptor (beta chain) comes out of a study of tumor and adjacent non-tumor tissue in lung cancer. About the research overall: The cohort had 12 to 13 adenocarcinoma, a couple of squamous cell and 1 small cell patients.

No cell sorting was done before RNA was extracted from the tissue. More than 3 cm separated this lung sample from the edge of the tumor. This CDR3 spans 12 amino acids. In germline, CDR1 is DFQATT, CDR2 SNEGSKA (reference sequence). Three rounds of nested PCR, following a modified ARM-PCR protocol, produced the TCRbeta library. TCRdb analysed the multiplex PCR reads with MiXCR anew, one entry per CDR3 protein. This sample has 90,000 to 120,000 distinct CDR3 sequences, with approximately 60% found just once. Of note for this clonotype: Since a much larger clone is just one base distant, this may be a read error.

The chain carries TRBV20-1 and TRBJ2-3; 7 nucleotides align to TRBD2. This clonotype was sampled from a man in his thirties or forties with non-small cell lung cancer. The sample taken for sequencing was distant non-tumor lung tissue. The CDR3 nucleotides read TGCGGTGCTAGGGCGCCCGGGGGGACGCAGTATTTT. Its protein is CGARAPGGTQYF.